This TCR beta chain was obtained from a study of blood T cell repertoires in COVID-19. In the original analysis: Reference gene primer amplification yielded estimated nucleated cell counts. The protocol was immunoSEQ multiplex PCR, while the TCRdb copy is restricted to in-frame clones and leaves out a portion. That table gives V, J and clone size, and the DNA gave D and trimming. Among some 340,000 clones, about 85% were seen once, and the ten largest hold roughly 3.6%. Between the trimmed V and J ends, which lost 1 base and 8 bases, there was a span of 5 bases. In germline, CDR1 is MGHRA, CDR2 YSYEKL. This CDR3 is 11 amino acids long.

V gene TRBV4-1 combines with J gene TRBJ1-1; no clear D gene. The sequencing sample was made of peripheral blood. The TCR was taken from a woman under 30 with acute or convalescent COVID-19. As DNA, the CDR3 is TGCGCCAGCAGCCAAGCAGGCGAAGCTTTCTTT. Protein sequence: CASSQAGEAFF.